This entry features one T cell receptor (beta chain) sequence. Its antigen is currently unknown. The data were obtained in a study of OX40 agonist ivuxolimab in advanced cancers. Whole-study context: The eligibility criteria allowed prior anti-PD-1, anti-PD-L1 or anti-CTLA-4 therapy, and 30% to 40% had some. Patients achieving partial responses numbered three: one hepatocellular carcinoma case and two cutaneous melanoma cases.

Generated by immunoSEQ multiplex PCR, the TCRdb table keeps only in-frame clones and is missing some. The sample has some 62,000 clones; around 93% are singletons. Germline-derived CDR1 and CDR2 are MNHEY and SMNVEV (reference sequence). Trimming cost V 3 bases and J 5 bases, with 11 bases left between them. The length of the CDR3 is 13 residues. Regarding the study as a whole: At 0.1 to 3.0 mg/kg and by week 6, CD4+ and CD8+ T cells in the blood had expanded clonally.

The chain uses TRBV27 and TRBJ2-7; D not resolved. The material sequenced was CD4+ or CD8+ T cells sorted from blood, taken in a trial of the OX40 agonist ivuxolimab. The receptor was isolated from an adult with an advanced solid tumor such as melanoma, head and neck, liver or kidney cancer. CDR3 bases: TGTGCCAGCAGTTTCGGGTTTGTGAACGAGCAGTACTTC. Residues: CASSFGFVNEQYF.